This T cell receptor (beta chain) was recovered during a study of OX40 agonist ivuxolimab in advanced cancers. The study, taken as a whole, reports: At 0.1 to 3.0 mg/kg and by week 6, clonal expansion occurred in CD4+ and CD8+ blood T cells. Undetermined was the antigen specificity of the expanded peripheral T cells. At 0.1-3.0 mg/kg, partial responders had clonal expansion among the lowest observed.

Germline V CDR1 and CDR2: SNHLY, FYNNEI. V dropped 8 bases and J dropped 0; count of bases not matched to a gene: 10. The CDR3 runs 17 residues. Exclusion applied to patients with autoimmune disease history or systemic immunosuppression. Generated by immunoSEQ multiplex PCR, the TCRdb table keeps only in-frame clones and is missing some. The sample contains approximately 40,000 clones, about 90% of which appear only once. On this clone: Its antigen is currently unknown.

The chain uses TRBV2 and TRBJ2-2; 9 nucleotides line up with TRBD2. The sequences come from CD4+ or CD8+ T cells sorted from blood, collected in a trial of the OX40 agonist ivuxolimab. This sequence was found in an adult with an advanced solid tumor such as melanoma, head and neck, liver or kidney cancer. The CDR3 is CASAASSGAANTGELFF. CDR3 sequence (DNA): TGTGCCAGCGCTGCTTCTAGCGGGGCAGCGAACACCGGGGAGCTGTTTTTT.